The sequence of this T cell receptor (beta chain) was determined in a study of shared clonotypes between healthy human individuals. The CDR3 length is 16 residues. CDR1 and CDR2 from the germline V gene are SGDLS and YYNGEE. V lost 2 bases to trimming and J lost 3 bases, with 14 bases between them. The study's findings and limits: Researchers found naive subsets generally carried larger estimated richness than memory subsets. Around 5% of naive CD4 clonotypes were common to a few donors.

Note on this clone: Its specificity is not known.

Using immunoSEQ multiplex PCR, the repertoire was profiled, and TCRdb retains in-frame clones only, with some absent. The data hold about a million clones, with about three quarters observed a single time. The V gene is TRBV9, the J gene TRBJ1-4, with D tentatively TRBD1 (6 bases). The sequencing sample was made of memory CD4+ T cells sorted from blood. Subset meaning: CD45RA-negative fraction. This receptor was obtained from a man between 18 and 29 years old in good health. CDR3 coding DNA: TGTGCCAGCAGCGTGGGGGACACCAGGGCTAATGAAAAACTGTTTTTT. It yields the protein CASSVGDTRANEKLFF.